Detailed here is one T cell receptor beta chain. The protocol was immunoSEQ multiplex PCR, while the TCRdb copy is restricted to in-frame clones and leaves out a portion. The data contain about 240,000 clones, roughly 90% of them singletons. This sample stems from a study of blood T cell repertoires in COVID-19. About the research overall: Samples representing acute and convalescent COVID-19 were sourced from the United States, Italy and Spain.

This CDR3 is built from 14 residues. V dropped 4 bases and J dropped 4 bases, with 16 bases sitting between them. Germline CDR1 GTSNPN, CDR2 SVGIG (reference sequence). The cohort comprised adults aged roughly 18 to 100 years residing in approximately 25 US areas. Donors were grouped by their self-reported clinical history. The source is a woman in her thirties with acute COVID-19. Sequences were obtained from PBMCs or T cells enriched from blood (not recorded which). The genes are TRBV30 and TRBJ1-2; D might be TRBD1 (5 bases). CDR3 amino acids: CAWISPGGTYGYTF. CDR3 DNA sequence: TGTGCCTGGATCTCACCCGGGGGGACCTATGGCTACACCTTC.